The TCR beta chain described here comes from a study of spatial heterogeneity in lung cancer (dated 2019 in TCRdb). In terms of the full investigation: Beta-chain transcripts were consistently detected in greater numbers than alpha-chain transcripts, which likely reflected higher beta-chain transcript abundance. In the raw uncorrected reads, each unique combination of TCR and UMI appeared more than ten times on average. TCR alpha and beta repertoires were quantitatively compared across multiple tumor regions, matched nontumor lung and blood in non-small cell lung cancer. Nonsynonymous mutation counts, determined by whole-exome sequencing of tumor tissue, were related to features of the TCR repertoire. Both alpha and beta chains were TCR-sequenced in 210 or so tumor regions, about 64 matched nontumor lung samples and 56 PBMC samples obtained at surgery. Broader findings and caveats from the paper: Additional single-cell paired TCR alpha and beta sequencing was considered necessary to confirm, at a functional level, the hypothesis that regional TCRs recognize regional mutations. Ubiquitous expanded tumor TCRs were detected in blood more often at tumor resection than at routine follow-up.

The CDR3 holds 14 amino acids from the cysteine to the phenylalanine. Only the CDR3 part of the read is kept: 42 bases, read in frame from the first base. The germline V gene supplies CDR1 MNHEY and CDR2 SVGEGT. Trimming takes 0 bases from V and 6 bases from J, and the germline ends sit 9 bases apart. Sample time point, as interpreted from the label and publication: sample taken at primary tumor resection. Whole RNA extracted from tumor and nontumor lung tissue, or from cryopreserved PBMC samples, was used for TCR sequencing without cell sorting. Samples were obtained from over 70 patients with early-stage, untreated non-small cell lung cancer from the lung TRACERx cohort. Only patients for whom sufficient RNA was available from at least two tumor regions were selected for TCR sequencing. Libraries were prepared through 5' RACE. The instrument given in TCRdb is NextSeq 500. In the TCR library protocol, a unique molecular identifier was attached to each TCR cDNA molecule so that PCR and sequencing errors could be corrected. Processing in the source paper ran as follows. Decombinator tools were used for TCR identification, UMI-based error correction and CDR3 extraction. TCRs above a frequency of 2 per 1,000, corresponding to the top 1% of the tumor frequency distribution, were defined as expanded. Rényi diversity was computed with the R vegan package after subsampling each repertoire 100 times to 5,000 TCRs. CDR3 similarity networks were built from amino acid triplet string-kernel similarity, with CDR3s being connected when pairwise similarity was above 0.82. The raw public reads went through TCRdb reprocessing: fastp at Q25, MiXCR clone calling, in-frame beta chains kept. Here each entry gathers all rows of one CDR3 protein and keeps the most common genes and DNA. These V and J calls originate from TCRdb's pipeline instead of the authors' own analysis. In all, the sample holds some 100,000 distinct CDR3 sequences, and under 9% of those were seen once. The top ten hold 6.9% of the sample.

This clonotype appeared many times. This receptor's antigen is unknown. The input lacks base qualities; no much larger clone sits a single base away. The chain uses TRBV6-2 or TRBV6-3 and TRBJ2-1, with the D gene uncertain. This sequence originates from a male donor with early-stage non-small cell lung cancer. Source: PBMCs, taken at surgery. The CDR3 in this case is CASSYSTSVNEQFF. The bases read TGTGCCAGCAGTTACTCGACTTCAGTCAATGAGCAGTTCTTC.